This T cell receptor beta chain comes out of a study of early T cells in non-severe SARS-CoV-2 infection. In germline, CDR1 is KGHDR, CDR2 SFDVKD. The CDR3 spans 15 residues. Trimming at V came to 6 bases and at J to 1 base, leaving 3 bases not matched to a gene. This clonotype came up a few times. Individual cDNA molecules were tagged with unique molecular identifiers. TCRdb recomputed calls from the 5' RACE reads with MiXCR, one row per CDR3 protein. The sample includes around 80,000 distinct CDR3 sequences, approximately 12% of them seen just once. The gene calls are TRBV24-1 and TRBJ2-3; 10 nucleotides line up with TRBD2. The source of this sequence is an adult who was a healthcare worker with PCR-confirmed SARS-CoV-2 infection or an uninfected control (not recorded which). Sequencing input: whole blood. The CDR3 bases are TGTGCCACCAGTTCCGGGACTAGCGGCACAGATACGCAGTATTTT. Its translation: CATSSGTSGTDTQYF.